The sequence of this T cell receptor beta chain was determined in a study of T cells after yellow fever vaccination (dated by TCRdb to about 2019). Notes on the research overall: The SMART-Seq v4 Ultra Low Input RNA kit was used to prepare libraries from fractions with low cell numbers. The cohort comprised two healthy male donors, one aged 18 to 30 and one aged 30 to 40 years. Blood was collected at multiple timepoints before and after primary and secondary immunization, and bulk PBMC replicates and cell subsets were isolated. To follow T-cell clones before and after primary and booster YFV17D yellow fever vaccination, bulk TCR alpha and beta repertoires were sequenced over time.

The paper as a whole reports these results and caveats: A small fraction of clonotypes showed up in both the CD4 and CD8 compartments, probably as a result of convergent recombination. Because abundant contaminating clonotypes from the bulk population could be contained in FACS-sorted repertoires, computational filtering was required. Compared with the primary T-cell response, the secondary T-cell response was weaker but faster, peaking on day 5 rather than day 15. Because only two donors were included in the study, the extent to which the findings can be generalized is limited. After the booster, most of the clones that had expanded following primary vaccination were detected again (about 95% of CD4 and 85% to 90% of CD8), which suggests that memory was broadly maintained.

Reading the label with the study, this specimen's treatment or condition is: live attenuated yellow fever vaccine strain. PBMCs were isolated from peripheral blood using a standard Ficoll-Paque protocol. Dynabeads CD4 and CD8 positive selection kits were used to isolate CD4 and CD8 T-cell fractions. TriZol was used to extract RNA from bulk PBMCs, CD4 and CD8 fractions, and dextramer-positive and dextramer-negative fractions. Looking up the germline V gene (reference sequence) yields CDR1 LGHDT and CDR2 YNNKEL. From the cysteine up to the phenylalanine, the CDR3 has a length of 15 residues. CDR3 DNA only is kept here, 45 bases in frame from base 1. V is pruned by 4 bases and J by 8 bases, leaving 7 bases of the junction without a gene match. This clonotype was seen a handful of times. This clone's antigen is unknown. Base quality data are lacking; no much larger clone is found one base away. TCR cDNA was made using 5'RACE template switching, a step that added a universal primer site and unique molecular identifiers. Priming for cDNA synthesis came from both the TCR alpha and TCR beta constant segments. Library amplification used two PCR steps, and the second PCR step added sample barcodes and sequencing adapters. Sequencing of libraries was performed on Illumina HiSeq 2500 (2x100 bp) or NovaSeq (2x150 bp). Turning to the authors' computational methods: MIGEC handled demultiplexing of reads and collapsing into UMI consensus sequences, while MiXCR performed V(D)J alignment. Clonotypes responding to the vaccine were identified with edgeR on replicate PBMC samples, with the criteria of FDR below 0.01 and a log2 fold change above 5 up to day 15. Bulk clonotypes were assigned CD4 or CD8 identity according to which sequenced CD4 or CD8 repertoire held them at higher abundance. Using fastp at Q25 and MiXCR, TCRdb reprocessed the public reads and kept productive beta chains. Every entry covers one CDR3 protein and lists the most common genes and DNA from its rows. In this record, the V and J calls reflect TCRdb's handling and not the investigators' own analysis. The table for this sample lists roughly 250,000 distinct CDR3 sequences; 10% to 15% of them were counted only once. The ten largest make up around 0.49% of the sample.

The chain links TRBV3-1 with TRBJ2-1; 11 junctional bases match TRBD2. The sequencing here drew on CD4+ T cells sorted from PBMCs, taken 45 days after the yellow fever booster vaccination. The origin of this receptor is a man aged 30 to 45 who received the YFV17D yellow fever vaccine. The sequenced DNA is TGTGCCAGCAGCCTCCCTAGCGGGAGGTTCGATGAGCAGTTCTTC. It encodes CASSLPSGRFDEQFF.